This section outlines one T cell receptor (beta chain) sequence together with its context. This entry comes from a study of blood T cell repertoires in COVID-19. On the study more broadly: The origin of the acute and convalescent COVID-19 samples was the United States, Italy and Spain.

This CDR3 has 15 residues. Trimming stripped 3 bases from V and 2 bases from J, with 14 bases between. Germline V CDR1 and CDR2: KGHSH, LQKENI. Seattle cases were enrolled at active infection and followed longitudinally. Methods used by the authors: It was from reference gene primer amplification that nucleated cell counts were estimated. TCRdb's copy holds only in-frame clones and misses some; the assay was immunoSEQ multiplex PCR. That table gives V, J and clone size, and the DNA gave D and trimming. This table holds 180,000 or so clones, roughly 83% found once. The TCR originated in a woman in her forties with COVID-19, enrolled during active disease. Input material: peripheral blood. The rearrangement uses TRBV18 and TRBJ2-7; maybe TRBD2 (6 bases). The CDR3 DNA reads TGTGCCAGCTCACCCGGAGGGAGAACGGCCTACGAGCAGTACTTC. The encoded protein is CASSPGGRTAYEQYF.